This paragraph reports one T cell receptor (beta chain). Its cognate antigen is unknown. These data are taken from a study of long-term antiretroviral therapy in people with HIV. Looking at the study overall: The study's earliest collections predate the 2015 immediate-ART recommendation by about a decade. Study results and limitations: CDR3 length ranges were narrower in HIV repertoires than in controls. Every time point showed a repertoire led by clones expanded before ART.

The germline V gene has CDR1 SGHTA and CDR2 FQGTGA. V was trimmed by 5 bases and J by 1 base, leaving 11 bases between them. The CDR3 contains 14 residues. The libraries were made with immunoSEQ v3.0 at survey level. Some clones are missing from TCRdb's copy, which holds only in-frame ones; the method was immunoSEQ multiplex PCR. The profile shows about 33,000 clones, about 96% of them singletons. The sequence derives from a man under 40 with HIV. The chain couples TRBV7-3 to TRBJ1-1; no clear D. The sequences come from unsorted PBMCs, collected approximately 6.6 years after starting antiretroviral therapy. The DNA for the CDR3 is TGTGCCAGCAGCCGAACCCCTGGGAACACTGAAGCTTTCTTT. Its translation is CASSRTPGNTEAFF.